Below are 24 T cell receptor beta chains sequenced from a single sample in a study of blood T cells in healthy people across ages. Then a second PCR, running about 6 to 12 cycles, was carried out with a sample-barcoded 5' primer and a J-beta primer mix. TCRdb re-called the 5' RACE reads with MiXCR, one entry per CDR3 protein. This table holds about 580,000 distinct CDR3 sequences, less than 60% found once. What was sequenced was blood. The receptors were gathered from an elderly man in good health.

The rearrangement links TRBV30 to TRBJ2-7; TRBD1 is a possible D gene (6 bases). This CDR3 contains 11 residues. Between the trimmed V and J ends, which lost 3 bases and 7 bases, there was a span of 10 bases. The V gene's germline CDR1 is GTSNPN and CDR2 SVGIG (reference sequence). The CDR3 nucleotides read TGTGCCTGGAGCGGACAGTCGGAGCAGTACTTC. Protein: CAWSGQSEQYF.

This clonotype was counted between two and nine times. The chain recombines TRBV18 with TRBJ2-7, with D perhaps assigned TRBD1 or TRBD2 (5 bases each). V dropped 0 bases and J dropped 6 bases, with 9 bases sitting between them. Germline CDR1 reads KGHSH; CDR2 reads LQKENI. This CDR3 is built from 13 residues. The CDR3 DNA follows: TGTGCCAGCTCACCACCGGGGGTCAGCGAGCAGTACTTC. Translated, it gives CASSPPGVSEQYF.

This clonotype was seen a few times. The CDR3: CATSDGTAYQETQYF. CDR3 DNA: TGTGCCACCAGTGACGGGACAGCGTACCAAGAGACCCAGTACTTC. The chain has TRBV24-1 and TRBJ2-5; 7 positions agree with TRBD1. This CDR3 contains 15 residues. Germline CDR1 KGHDR, CDR2 SFDVKD. With 4 bases clipped from V and 0 bases from J, the junction kept 4 bases outside the gene matches.

A remark on this clonotype: A much larger clone differs from this one at a single base, so this may be a read error. The rearrangement joins TRBV6-5 to TRBJ2-7, with D possibly being TRBD1 or TRBD2 (5 bases each). The CDR3 covers 14 residues. CDR1 is MNHEY, CDR2 SVGAGI, per germline. V was trimmed by 7 bases and J by 7 bases, leaving 20 bases between them. The CDR3 bases are TGTGCCAGCACCACGCCGGGGCCCTACAATGAGCAGTACTTC. Its protein is CASTTPGPYNEQYF.

This clonotype has more than one count but fewer than ten. The chain recombines TRBV5-1 with TRBJ2-7; 11 bases map to TRBD2. The CDR3 has 16 amino acids. V trimming: 1 base; J trimming: 0 bases; junction bases outside the gene matches: 3. Germline CDR1 SGHRS, CDR2 YFSETQ. The CDR3 DNA reads TGCGCCAGCAGCTTGACCACTAGCGGGAGCTCCTACGAGCAGTACTTC. Protein product: CASSLTTSGSSYEQYF.

The chain combines TRBV6-4 with TRBJ2-4; D uncertain. Germline CDR1 reads MRHNA; CDR2 reads SNTAGT. This CDR3 spans 12 amino acids. V lost 7 bases to trimming and J lost 13 bases, with 17 bases between them. This CDR3 reads CASNRTDTEQYF. DNA of the CDR3: TGTGCCAGCAACCGAACGGATACGGAGCAGTACTTC.

This rearrangement joins TRBV4-3 to TRBJ2-4; perhaps TRBD1 as D (7 bases). This CDR3 spans 18 amino acids. With 0 bases removed from V and 4 bases from J, the gap between germline ends came to 19 bases. Looked up from germline, CDR1 is LGHNA and CDR2 is YSLEER. Here the CDR3 DNA reads TGCGCCAGCAGCCAAGAGGGGCAGGGGGGAGGAGGGAAAAACATTCAGTACTTC. Its protein is CASSQEGQGGGGKNIQYF.

This clonotype has only a few counts. V usage is TRBV7-9 and J usage is TRBJ1-2; the D gene is possibly TRBD1 (5 bases). This CDR3 comprises 12 residues. Germline V CDR1 and CDR2: SEHNR, FQNEAQ (reference sequence). The V end was cut by 8 bases, the J end by 2 bases, with 9 bases between. As DNA, the CDR3 is TGTGCCAGCGCACGACAGAACTATGGCTACACCTTC. Translation gives CASARQNYGYTF.

V gene TRBV20-1 combines with J gene TRBJ2-5; 8 bases are shared with TRBD2. The CDR3 length is 13 residues. With 3 bases clipped from V and 11 bases from J, the junction kept 11 bases outside the gene matches. CDR1 is DFQATT, CDR2 SNEGSKA, per germline (reference sequence). CDR3 in amino acids: CSASGGAYNEQYF. DNA for the CDR3: TGCAGTGCTAGCGGGGGGGCGTACAATGAGCAGTACTTC.

This clonotype has more than one count but fewer than ten. This chain links TRBV12-3 or TRBV12-4 with TRBJ1-2; no reliable D call. The CDR3 has 14 amino acids. The V gene lost 0 bases and the J gene lost 3 bases, with 8 bases spanning the gap. The CDR3 DNA reads TGTGCCAGCAGTTTAGCAGGGAAATACTATGGCTACACCTTC. Protein: CASSLAGKYYGYTF.

For this clonotype: Its ends do not fully match the called genes, so a read error is possible. The chain combines TRBV6-5 with TRBJ2-5; TRBD1 might be the D (7 bases). The J call may be faulty, since TRBJ2-1 better matches the DNA end. This CDR3 comprises 15 residues. Germline CDR1 and CDR2: MNHEY and SVGAGI. CDR3 amino acids: CASSHRGGNQETQFF. DNA of the CDR3: TGTGCTAGCAGTCACAGGGGAGGCAACCAAGAGACCCAGTTCTTC.

CDR3 protein: CASSSSPLVGSMETQYF. Written as DNA, the CDR3 is TGTGCCAGCAGCAGCTCCCCCCTAGTGGGTTCGATGGAGACCCAGTACTTC. This rearrangement joins TRBV6-2 or TRBV6-3 to TRBJ2-5; D ambiguous. The CDR3 spans 17 residues. Germline CDR1 is MNHEY and CDR2 is SVGEGT. V was clipped by 6 bases and J by 5 bases, with 25 bases between them.

The chain is built from TRBV29-1 and TRBJ1-1, with D maybe TRBD1 (6 bases). The germline V gene has CDR1 SQVTM and CDR2 ANQGSEA. Trimming took off 6 bases at V and 9 bases at J, with 23 bases between the two ends. CDR3 length equals 14 residues. The CDR3 DNA reads TGCAGCGTCGGCGGGGGTAGGGGGGATGTAAAAGCTTTCTTT. Translating it yields CSVGGGRGDVKAFF.

The rearrangement links TRBV29-1 to TRBJ2-7, with 12 nucleotides matching TRBD1. V trimming: 5 bases; J trimming: 2 bases; junction bases outside the gene matches: 4. CDR3 length: 14 residues. CDR1 and CDR2 (germline): SQVTM, ANQGSEA. CDR3 sequence (DNA): TGCAGCGTTAAACGGGACAGGGGGCCCTACGAGCAGTACTTC. Protein: CSVKRDRGPYEQYF.

This sequence joins TRBV20-1 and TRBJ2-5; 9 bases are a match to TRBD2. The closer fit of TRBJ2-7 to the DNA end suggests the J call may be wrong. Germline V CDR1 and CDR2: DFQATT, SNEGSKA (reference sequence). The CDR3 covers 13 residues. DNA of the CDR3: TGCAGTGAGCTTGGCGGGAGGGCCGACGAGCAGTACTTC. It yields the protein CSELGGRADEQYF.

The chain combines TRBV2 with TRBJ1-1; D uncertain. This CDR3 is 14 amino acids long. V lost 6 bases, J lost 8 bases, and 19 bases lay in between. Germline V gene data show CDR1 as SNHLY and CDR2 as FYNNEI. Here the CDR3 DNA reads TGTGCCAGCAGCGCCGACTCCCCGGCTGCCGAAGCTTTCTTT. Protein product: CASSADSPAAEAFF. The full variable domain, completed using reference TRBV2 and TRBJ1-1, is EPEVTQTPSHQVTQMGQEVILRCVPISNHLYFYWYRQILGQKVEFLVSFYNNEISEKSEIFDDQFSVERPDGSNFTLKIRSTKLEDSAMYFCASSADSPAAEAFFGQGTRLTVV.

This chain joins TRBV10-3 and TRBJ1-5, with 7 bases matching TRBD1. The germline CDR1 and CDR2 sequences are ENHRY and SYGVKD. This CDR3 has 19 amino acids. V shed 0 bases and J 0 bases; nucleotides not matched to a gene: 11. CDR3 region: CAISESVGGPRYSNQPQHF. The CDR3, as DNA: TGTGCCATCAGTGAGTCCGTAGGGGGCCCCCGATATAGCAATCAGCCCCAGCATTTT.

The CDR3 nucleotides read TGCAGTGCTAGCCCGGGGGTCGGGTATGGCTACACCTTC. It specifies CSASPGVGYGYTF. The genes are TRBV20-1 and TRBJ1-2; D is possibly TRBD1 (5 bases). This CDR3 region has 13 residues. The germline V and J ends were trimmed by 3 bases and 5 bases, with 13 bases remaining between them. Germline lookup yields CDR1 DFQATT and CDR2 SNEGSKA (reference sequence).

The V gene is TRBV7-2, the J gene TRBJ2-5; D is uncertain. The CDR3 is 14 amino acids. Deletions cut 5 bases from V and 1 base from J, with 11 bases between. From germline, CDR1 is SGHTA and CDR2 FQGNSA. CDR3: CASSVGLIQETQYF. The DNA of the CDR3 is TGTGCCAGCAGCGTCGGGCTGATCCAAGAGACCCAGTACTTC. The full variable domain, in which reference TRBV7-2 and TRBJ2-5 provide the parts outside the CDR3, is GAGVSQSPSNKVTEKGKDVELRCDPISGHTALYWYRQSLGQGLEFLIYFQGNSAPDKSGLPSDRFSAERTGGSVSTLTIQRTQQEDSAVYLCASSVGLIQETQYFGPGTRLLVL.

In this sample, this clonotype turned up once. The CDR3: CASSLVFTVGYGYTF. In DNA form, the CDR3 reads TGTGCCAGCAGCTTAGTCTTTACGGTGGGGTATGGCTACACCTTC. This chain links TRBV7-3 with TRBJ1-2; D unresolved. The V gene's germline CDR1 is SGHTA and CDR2 FQGTGA. V was cut by 2 bases and J by 5 bases, with 15 bases left in between. The CDR3 has 15 residues.

J is TRBJ2-3 and V is TRBV29-1; D is possibly TRBD1 (6 bases). Germline V CDR1 and CDR2: SQVTM, ANQGSEA. V was clipped by 6 bases and J by 3 bases, with 16 bases between them. This CDR3 spans 14 amino acids. The CDR3 DNA sequence: TGCAGCGTCGTCCCTAAAACAGGGACAGATACGCAGTATTTT. Amino acids: CSVVPKTGTDTQYF.

This rearrangement joins TRBV24-1 to TRBJ2-2; 9 bases are shared with TRBD2. V shed 5 bases, J shed 8 bases, and the junction held 11 bases outside the gene matches. Germline loops: CDR1 KGHDR, CDR2 SFDVKD. The CDR3 extends over 16 amino acids. CDR3 nucleotides: TGTGCCACCAGTGGATCCAGACTAGCGGCGAGGGGGGAGCTGTTTTTT. It translates to CATSGSRLAARGELFF.

V usage is TRBV6-6 and J usage is TRBJ1-5; TRBD1 matches at 11 bases. CDR1 is MNHNY and CDR2 is SVGAGI in the germline V gene (reference sequence). The V gene end was trimmed by 7 bases and the J gene end by 5 bases; junction bases not matched to a gene: 7. This CDR3 is built from 15 residues. The CDR3 DNA reads TGTGCCAGCACAAAGAGGACAGGGGGCGATCAGCCCCAGCATTTT. Its protein product is CASTKRTGGDQPQHF.

The chain recombines TRBV9 with TRBJ2-1; 9 bases agree with TRBD1. V gave up 3 bases and J gave up 9 bases; unmatched junction bases: 10. Germline CDR1 is SGDLS and CDR2 is YYNGEE. The CDR3 is made up of 15 amino acids. The CDR3 is CASSGPGQGVREQFF. The DNA of the CDR3 is TGTGCCAGCAGCGGGCCGGGACAGGGTGTCCGTGAGCAGTTCTTC. The entire variable domain, with the rest obtained from reference TRBV9 and TRBJ2-1, is as follows: DSGVTQTPKHLITATGQRVTLRCSPRSGDLSVYWYQQSLDQGLQFLIQYYNGEERAKGNILERFSAQQFPDLHSELNLSSLELGDSALYFCASSGPGQGVREQFFGPGTRLTVL.